The clone carrying this TCR beta chain has just a few counts. Its matching antigen is unknown. 5'-RACE, quantitative and with molecular barcodes, yielded the TCR beta libraries. One entry per CDR3 protein, called by TCRdb with MiXCR from the 5' RACE reads. The repertoire holds under 550,000 distinct CDR3 sequences, with about 24% as singletons. CDR3 length equals 16 residues. Germline trimming cut 2 bases from V and 4 bases from J; bases unmatched to any gene: 6. Germline CDR1 is ENHRY and CDR2 is SYGVKD. This entry is derived from a study of CD8 T cells in ankylosing spondylitis. Findings and limits, study-wide: Disease-linked clones reportedly concentrated significantly in matched ankylosing spondylitis synovial fluid. About 8 highly homologous variants made up a TCR beta motif that seemed to typify ankylosing spondylitis blood. Those disease-linked clones were CD8+; they were also relatively rare in peripheral blood. Earlier literature documents some of the motif variants in reactive arthritis synovial fluid and blood.

Sequenced input: blood, either unsorted or a sorted T cell fraction (not recorded which). The V gene is TRBV10-3, the J gene TRBJ2-5; TRBD2 matches 11 bases. This TCR came from a male donor with ankylosing spondylitis. CDR3 sequence (DNA): TGTGCCATCAGTGAGACCTCTAGCGGGAGGCGAGAGACCCAGTACTTC. It translates to CAISETSSGRRETQYF.